The rows below give T cell receptor beta chains drawn from one sample of a study of vaccination effects on CD4 cells after COVID-19. Their cognate antigens are unknown. Clones were read by immunoSEQ multiplex PCR, and TCRdb kept only the in-frame ones, dropping some. This sample carries tens of thousands of clones, about 60% of them seen once, and the ten largest clones take approximately 9.9%. Source: CD4+ T cells from PBMCs cultured without peptide, taken before COVID-19 vaccination. The receptors shown here come from a human donor who received a COVID-19 vaccine. The CDR3 runs from the conserved cysteine through the conserved F or W. Each record gives: CDR3 length, clone size, D gene, J gene, V gene, CDR3 DNA, CDR3 protein. D genes are given only for firm matches. Clone size is stated in some rows and not others, as once, few, many or a class when expanded.

CDR3 length: 14; clone size: NA; D gene: NA; J gene: TRBJ2-1; V gene: TRBV9; CDR3 DNA: TGTGCCAGCAGCGTAAGGGGTCCTCCCGATGAGCAGTTCTTC; CDR3 protein: CASSVRGPPDEQFF
CDR3 length: 13; clone size: NA; D gene: NA; J gene: TRBJ1-1; V gene: TRBV29-1; CDR3 DNA: TGCAGCGCCCGCGAGGAGGAGGGCACTGAAGCTTTCTTT; CDR3 protein: CSAREEEGTEAFF
CDR3 length: 14; clone size: NA; D gene: TRBD1; J gene: TRBJ1-1; V gene: TRBV10-2; CDR3 DNA: TGCGCCAGCAGTCCTTCCACAGGGGTCACTGAAGCTTTCTTT; CDR3 protein: CASSPSTGVTEAFF
CDR3 length: 17; clone size: NA; D gene: TRBD1; J gene: TRBJ1-2; V gene: TRBV6-1; CDR3 DNA: TGTGCCAGCAGTGAGGGGACAGGGGGGTCGTCGTGGAATGGCTACACCTTC; CDR3 protein: CASSEGTGGSSWNGYTF
CDR3 length: 15; clone size: NA; D gene: TRBD1; J gene: TRBJ2-5; V gene: TRBV6-5; CDR3 DNA: TGTGCCAGCAAACGCATGCAGGGGGTGACGGAGACCCAGTACTTC; CDR3 protein: CASKRMQGVTETQYF
CDR3 length: 14; clone size: once; D gene: NA; J gene: TRBJ1-1; V gene: TRBV30; CDR3 DNA: TGTGCCTGGAGCTTGGGGGGGAGGGTCGCTGAAGCTTTCTTT; CDR3 protein: CAWSLGGRVAEAFF
CDR3 length: 15; clone size: NA; D gene: TRBD1; J gene: TRBJ1-3; V gene: TRBV5-4; CDR3 DNA: TGTGCCAGCAGCTTGGACAGGGGGCAGGGAAACACCATATATTTT; CDR3 protein: CASSLDRGQGNTIYF
CDR3 length: 15; clone size: NA; D gene: NA; J gene: TRBJ1-6; V gene: TRBV6-5; CDR3 DNA: TGTGCCAGCAGTTACAGGCGAGCAGATAATTCACCCCTCCACTTT; CDR3 protein: CASSYRRADNSPLHF
CDR3 length: 14; clone size: NA; D gene: NA; J gene: TRBJ2-5; V gene: TRBV21-1; CDR3 DNA: TGTGCCAGCAGCAAAGGTAGGGGCGCGAAGACCCAGTACTTC; CDR3 protein: CASSKGRGAKTQYF
CDR3 length: 14; clone size: NA; D gene: TRBD2; J gene: TRBJ2-5; V gene: TRBV5-1; CDR3 DNA: TGCGCCAGCAGCTTGGGGCGGGAGACGGAGACCCAGTACTTC; CDR3 protein: CASSLGRETETQYF
CDR3 length: 13; clone size: NA; D gene: NA; J gene: TRBJ1-2; V gene: TRBV3-1/TRBV3-2; CDR3 DNA: TGTGCCAGCAGCGTCGGGGAAAACAGTGGCTACACCTTC; CDR3 protein: CASSVGENSGYTF
CDR3 length: 15; clone size: NA; D gene: NA; J gene: TRBJ1-3; V gene: TRBV6-5; CDR3 DNA: TGTGCCAGCAGTTCCGTGCAGGGGCGGGGAAACACCATATATTTT; CDR3 protein: CASSSVQGRGNTIYF